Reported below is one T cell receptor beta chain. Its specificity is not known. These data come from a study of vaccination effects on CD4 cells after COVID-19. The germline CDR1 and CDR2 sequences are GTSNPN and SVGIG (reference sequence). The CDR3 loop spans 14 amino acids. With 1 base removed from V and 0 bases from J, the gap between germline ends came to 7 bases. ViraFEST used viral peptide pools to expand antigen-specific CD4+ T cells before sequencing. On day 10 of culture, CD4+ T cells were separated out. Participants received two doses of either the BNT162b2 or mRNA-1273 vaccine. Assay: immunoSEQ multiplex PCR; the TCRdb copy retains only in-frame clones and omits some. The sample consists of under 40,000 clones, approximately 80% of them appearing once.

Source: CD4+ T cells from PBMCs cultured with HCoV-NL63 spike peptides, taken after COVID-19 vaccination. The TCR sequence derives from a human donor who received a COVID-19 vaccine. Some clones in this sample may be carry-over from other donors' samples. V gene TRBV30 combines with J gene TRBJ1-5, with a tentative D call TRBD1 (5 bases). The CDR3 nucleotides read TGTGCCTGGAGTGCAGGGAATAGCAATCAGCCCCAGCATTTT. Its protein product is CAWSAGNSNQPQHF. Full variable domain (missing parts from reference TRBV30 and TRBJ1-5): SQTIHQWPATLVQPVGSPLSLECTVEGTSNPNLYWYRQAAGRGLQLLFYSVGIGQISSEVPQNLSASRPQDRQFILSSKKLLLSDSGFYLCAWSAGNSNQPQHFGDGTRLSIL.